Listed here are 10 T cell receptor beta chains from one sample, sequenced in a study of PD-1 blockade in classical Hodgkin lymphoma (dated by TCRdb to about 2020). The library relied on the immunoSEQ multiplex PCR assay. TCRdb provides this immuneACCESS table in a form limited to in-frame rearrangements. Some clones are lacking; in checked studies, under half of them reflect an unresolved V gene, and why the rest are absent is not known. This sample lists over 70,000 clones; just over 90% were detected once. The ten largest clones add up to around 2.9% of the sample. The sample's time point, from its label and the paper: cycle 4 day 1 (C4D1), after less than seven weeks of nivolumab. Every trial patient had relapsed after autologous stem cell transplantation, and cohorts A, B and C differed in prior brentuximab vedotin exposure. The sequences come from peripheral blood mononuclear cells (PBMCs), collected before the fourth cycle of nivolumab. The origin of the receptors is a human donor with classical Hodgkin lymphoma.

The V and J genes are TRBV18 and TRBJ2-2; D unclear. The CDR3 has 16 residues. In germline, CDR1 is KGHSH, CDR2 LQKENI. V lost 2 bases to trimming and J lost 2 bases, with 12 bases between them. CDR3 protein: CASSPNAAVNTGELFF. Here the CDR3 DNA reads TGTGCCAGCTCACCAAATGCGGCGGTTAACACCGGGGAGCTGTTTTTT.

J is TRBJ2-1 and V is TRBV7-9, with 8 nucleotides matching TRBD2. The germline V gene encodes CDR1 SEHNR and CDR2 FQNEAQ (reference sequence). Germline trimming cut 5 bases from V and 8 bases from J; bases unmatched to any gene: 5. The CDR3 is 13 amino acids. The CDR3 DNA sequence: TGTGCCAGCAGCCCCCCGCGGGGGGATGAGCAGTTCTTC. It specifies CASSPPRGDEQFF.

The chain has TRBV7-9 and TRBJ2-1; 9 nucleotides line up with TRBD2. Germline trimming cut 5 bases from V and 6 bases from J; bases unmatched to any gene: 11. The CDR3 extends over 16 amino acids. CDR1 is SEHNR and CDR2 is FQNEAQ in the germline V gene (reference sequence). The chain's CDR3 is CASSLTLAGVTNEQFF. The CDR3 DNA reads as TGTGCCAGCAGCCTCACATTAGCGGGGGTTACCAATGAGCAGTTCTTC. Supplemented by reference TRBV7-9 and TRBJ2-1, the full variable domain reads DTGVSQNPRHKITKRGQNVTFRCDPISEHNRLYWYRQTLGQGPEFLTYFQNEAQLEKSRLLSDRFSAERPKGSFSTLEIQRTEQGDSAMYLCASSLTLAGVTNEQFFGPGTRLTVL.

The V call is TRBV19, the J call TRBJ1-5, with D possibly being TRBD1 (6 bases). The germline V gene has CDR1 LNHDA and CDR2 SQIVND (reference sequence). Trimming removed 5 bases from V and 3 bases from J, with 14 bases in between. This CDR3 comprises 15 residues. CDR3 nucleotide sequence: TGTGCCAGTAGTGGGTCAGGGGAAAACAATCAGCCCCAGCATTTT. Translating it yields CASSGSGENNQPQHF.

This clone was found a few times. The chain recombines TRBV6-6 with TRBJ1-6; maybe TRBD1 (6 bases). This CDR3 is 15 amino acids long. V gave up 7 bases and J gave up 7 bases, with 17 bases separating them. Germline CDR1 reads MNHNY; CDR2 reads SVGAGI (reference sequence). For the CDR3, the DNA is TGTGCCAGCACGGTGGCTGGCAGGGGCAATTCACCCCTCCACTTT. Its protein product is CASTVAGRGNSPLHF.

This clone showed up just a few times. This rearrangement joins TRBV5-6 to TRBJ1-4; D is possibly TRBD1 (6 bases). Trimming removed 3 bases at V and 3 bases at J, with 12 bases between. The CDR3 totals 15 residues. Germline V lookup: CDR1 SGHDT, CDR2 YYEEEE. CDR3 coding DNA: TGTGCCAGCAGCTGGACCGAGGGGGCTAATGAAAAACTGTTTTTT. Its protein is CASSWTEGANEKLFF.

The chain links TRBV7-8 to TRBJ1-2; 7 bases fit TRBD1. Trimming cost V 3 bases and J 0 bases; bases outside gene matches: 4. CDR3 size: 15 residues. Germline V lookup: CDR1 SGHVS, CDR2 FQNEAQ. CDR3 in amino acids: CASSLGQPTNYGYTF. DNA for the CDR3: TGTGCCAGCAGCTTGGGACAGCCCACTAACTATGGCTACACCTTC.

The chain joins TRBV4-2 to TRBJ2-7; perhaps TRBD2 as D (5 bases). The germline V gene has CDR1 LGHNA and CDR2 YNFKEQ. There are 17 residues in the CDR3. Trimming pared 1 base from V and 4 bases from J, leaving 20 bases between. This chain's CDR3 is CASSQVGSGDADYEQYF. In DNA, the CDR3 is TGTGCCAGCAGCCAAGTAGGAAGCGGAGACGCCGATTACGAGCAGTACTTC.

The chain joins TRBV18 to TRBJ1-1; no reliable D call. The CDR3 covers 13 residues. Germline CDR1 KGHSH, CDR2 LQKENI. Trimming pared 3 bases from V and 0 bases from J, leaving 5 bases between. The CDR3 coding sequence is TGTGCCAGCTCACCGCCGATGAACACTGAAGCTTTCTTT. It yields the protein CASSPPMNTEAFF. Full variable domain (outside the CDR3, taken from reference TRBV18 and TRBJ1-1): NAGVMQNPRHLVRRRGQEARLRCSPMKGHSHVYWYRQLPEEGLKFMVYLQKENIIDESGMPKERFSAEFPKEGPSILRIQQVVRGDSAAYFCASSPPMNTEAFFGQGTRLTVV.

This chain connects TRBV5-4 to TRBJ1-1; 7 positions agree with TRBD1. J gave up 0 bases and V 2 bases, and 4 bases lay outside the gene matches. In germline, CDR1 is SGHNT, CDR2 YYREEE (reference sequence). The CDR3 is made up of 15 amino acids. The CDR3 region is CASSLTGQMNTEAFF. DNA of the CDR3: TGTGCCAGCAGCTTAACGGGACAGATGAACACTGAAGCTTTCTTT.